This is a list of T cell receptor beta chains from one sample in a study of neurological immune-mediated disorders. MiXCR, run by TCRdb on the 5' RACE reads, gives a single entry per CDR3 protein. The sample comprises about 70,000 distinct CDR3 sequences, 4.8% of which are singletons, and roughly 2.4% rests with the top ten. Sequencing was carried out using PBMCs. Every receptor here comes from a woman aged 70-85 years with multiple sclerosis. Both conserved end residues are part of each CDR3. A D gene is named only where the DNA matches it firmly. Clone size, where shown, is once, few, many, or a class for clones that have expanded.

d_gene,len,abundance,j_gene,v_gene,CDR3aa,CDR3nt
NA,15,NA,TRBJ1-2,TRBV5-1,CASSLDTGSNYGYTF,TGCGCCAGCAGCTTGGACACTGGGAGTAACTATGGCTACACCTTC
TRBD2,18,many,TRBJ2-1,TRBV11-2,CASSPGTSGRWSYNEQFF,TGTGCCAGCAGCCCCGGGACTAGCGGGAGGTGGTCCTACAATGAGCAGTTCTTC
NA,13,many,TRBJ2-2,TRBV5-1,CASSYDRTGELFF,TGCGCCAGCAGCTATGACAGGACCGGGGAGCTGTTTTTT
NA,14,many,TRBJ1-1,TRBV6-6,CASSYSAMNTEAFF,TGTGCCAGCAGTTACTCGGCGATGAACACTGAAGCTTTCTTT
NA,18,many,TRBJ2-1,TRBV7-2,CASSHIGSPGQTFNEQFF,TGTGCCAGCAGCCACATAGGTTCCCCCGGACAGACCTTCAATGAGCAGTTCTTC
TRBD1,16,many,TRBJ2-5,TRBV5-1,CASSPPTGALQETQYF,TGCGCCAGCAGCCCACCGACAGGGGCGCTTCAAGAGACCCAGTACTTC
NA,15,many,TRBJ2-7,TRBV7-3,CASSFGGGANYEQYF,TGTGCCAGCAGCTTCGGAGGGGGCGCGAACTACGAGCAGTACTTC
NA,13,few,TRBJ1-2,TRBV25-1,CASRIGAGYGYTF,TGTGCCAGCAGGATCGGGGCGGGGTACGGCTACACCTTC
NA,12,NA,TRBJ2-7,TRBV6-6,CASSEHRLEQYF,TGTGCCAGCAGTGAACATCGACTAGAGCAGTACTTC
TRBD1,14,many,TRBJ1-4,TRBV20-1,CSAGRTGENEKLFF,TGCAGTGCTGGACGGACAGGAGAGAATGAAAAACTGTTTTTT
NA,13,NA,TRBJ1-2,TRBV3-1,CASSQEGQYGYTF,TGTGCCAGCAGCCAAGAAGGGCAGTATGGCTACACCTTC
NA,14,many,TRBJ1-1,TRBV9,CASSVEGMNTEAFF,TGTGCCAGCAGCGTCGAGGGAATGAACACTGAAGCTTTCTTT
TRBD2,15,many,TRBJ2-5,TRBV20-1,CSAPRLAGGRETQYF,TGCAGTGCTCCACGACTAGCGGGAGGTCGAGAGACCCAGTACTTC
NA,16,many,TRBJ1-3,TRBV7-2,CASSLAGTSSGNTIYF,TGTGCCAGCAGCTTAGCCGGGACAAGCTCTGGAAACACCATATATTTT
TRBD1,14,many,TRBJ1-1,TRBV20-1,CSATIPGQHPEAFF,TGCAGTGCTACTATTCCGGGACAGCACCCTGAAGCTTTCTTT
NA,14,many,TRBJ2-2,TRBV7-2,CASSSRMNTGELFF,TGTGCCAGCAGCTCGCGGATGAACACCGGGGAGCTGTTTTTT
NA,18,many,TRBJ2-7,TRBV6-5,CASSYSYPSVGTYPEQYF,TGTGCCAGCAGTTACTCGTATCCATCCGTTGGCACCTACCCCGAGCAGTACTTC
TRBD2,16,many,TRBJ2-3,TRBV7-9,CASSLGASGYTDTQYF,TGTGCCAGCAGCTTAGGGGCTAGCGGATACACAGATACGCAGTATTTT
NA,16,many,TRBJ2-5,TRBV3-1,CASSQDATRREETQYF,TGTGCCAGCAGCCAAGATGCGACTAGGCGGGAAGAGACCCAGTACTTC
TRBD2,16,NA,TRBJ2-5,TRBV27,CASSQGLAGVSETQYF,TGTGCCAGCAGTCAGGGACTAGCGGGAGTATCAGAGACCCAGTACTTC
NA,13,many,TRBJ1-1,TRBV2,CASSGGQLGEAFF,TGTGCCAGCAGTGGAGGGCAGTTGGGGGAGGCTTTCTTT
NA,16,many,TRBJ2-1,TRBV12-3/TRBV12-4,CASSLTPLSAYNEQFF,TGTGCCAGCAGTTTGACCCCTCTAAGCGCTTACAATGAGCAGTTCTTC
NA,15,many,TRBJ1-2,TRBV5-6,CASSLRLTKAYGYTF,TGTGCCAGCAGCTTGCGTCTTACCAAGGCCTATGGCTACACCTTC
NA,14,many,TRBJ2-1,TRBV28,CASKKQGGGNEQFF,TGTGCCAGCAAAAAACAGGGAGGGGGCAATGAGCAGTTCTTC
TRBD1,14,many,TRBJ1-6,TRBV7-2,CASSGTGYNSPLHF,TGTGCCAGCAGCGGGACAGGGTATAATTCACCCCTCCACTTT
NA,12,many,TRBJ2-1,TRBV12-3/TRBV12-4,CASSLGGDEQFF,TGTGCCAGCAGTTTAGGGGGCGATGAGCAGTTCTTC
NA,14,few,TRBJ2-7,TRBV6-1,CASSLTGGAYEQYF,TGTGCCAGCAGTCTTACGGGGGGCGCGTACGAGCAGTACTTC
NA,15,many,TRBJ2-5,TRBV7-9,CASSLGSLLRETQYF,TGTGCCAGCAGCTTAGGTTCTCTTCTTAGGGAGACCCAGTACTTC
TRBD2,17,many,TRBJ2-1,TRBV20-1,CSARTGTTEGGHNEQFF,TGCAGTGCTAGAACCGGGACTACGGAAGGAGGTCACAATGAGCAGTTCTTC
NA,15,many,TRBJ1-2,TRBV6-5,CASSQHDRPGNGYTF,TGTGCCAGCAGTCAACATGATAGGCCAGGGAATGGCTACACCTTC
NA,13,many,TRBJ1-3,TRBV25-1,CASRKGGGNTIYF,TGTGCCAGCAGGAAGGGTGGCGGAAACACCATATATTTT
NA,12,many,TRBJ2-1,TRBV10-3,CAISESNYEQFF,TGTGCCATCAGTGAGTCTAACTATGAGCAGTTCTTC
NA,13,NA,TRBJ2-5,TRBV7-8,CASSLEGQETQYF,TGTGCCAGCAGCTTAGAAGGCCAAGAGACCCAGTACTTC
NA,15,many,TRBJ2-3,TRBV7-2,CASSLGGDSRDTQYF,TGTGCCAGCAGCTTAGGTGGGGACTCCAGGGATACGCAGTATTTT
NA,11,many,TRBJ1-3,TRBV6-6,CASRSGNTIYF,TGTGCCAGCCGCTCTGGAAACACCATATATTTT
NA,13,many,TRBJ2-7,TRBV6-5,CASRPGPPGEQYF,TGTGCCAGCAGACCCGGACCCCCTGGGGAGCAGTACTTC
NA,13,many,TRBJ2-1,TRBV5-1,CASSLSHGNEQFF,TGCGCCAGCAGCTTGTCACACGGGAATGAGCAGTTCTTC
TRBD1,14,many,TRBJ1-1,TRBV3-1,CASSQTTGTVGAFF,TGTGCCAGCAGCCAAACAACGGGGACAGTGGGAGCTTTCTTT
NA,14,many,TRBJ1-1,TRBV7-6,CASSLSGTNTEAFF,TGTGCCAGCAGCTTATCAGGAACGAACACTGAAGCTTTCTTT
TRBD2,15,many,TRBJ2-3,TRBV7-2,CASSKGSGRVDTQYF,TGTGCCAGCAGCAAGGGGAGCGGGAGGGTAGATACGCAGTATTTT
TRBD1,17,many,TRBJ2-1,TRBV5-1,CASSFGTGGRSVNEQFF,TGCGCCAGCAGCTTCGGTACAGGGGGCCGGTCGGTGAATGAGCAGTTCTTC
TRBD1,13,many,TRBJ2-1,TRBV29-1,CSINGDRSNEQFF,TGCAGCATTAACGGGGACAGGTCCAATGAGCAGTTCTTC
NA,13,many,TRBJ2-2,TRBV20-1,CSARRVNTGELFF,TGCAGTGCTCGTAGGGTGAACACCGGGGAGCTGTTTTTT
NA,13,many,TRBJ2-7,TRBV5-1,CASREVSSYEQYF,TGCGCCAGCAGGGAGGTGTCTTCCTACGAGCAGTACTTC